This passage covers 22 T cell receptor beta chains from one sample sequenced in a study of blood T cells in healthy people across ages. Through a sample-barcoded 5' primer and a J-beta primer mix, a second PCR was run for about 6 to 12 cycles. One entry per CDR3 protein, called by TCRdb with MiXCR from the 5' RACE reads. The sample lists some 710,000 distinct CDR3 sequences, about half seen once, with 15% to 20% in the top ten. The sample taken for sequencing was blood. These receptors were taken from a man of 80 years or more in good health.

The chain has TRBV4-2 and TRBJ2-1; D not resolved. The CDR3 sequence is 16 residues long. Germline V gene sequence: CDR1 LGHNA, CDR2 YNFKEQ. Trimming took 0 bases from V and 6 from J, leaving 15 bases between them. In DNA form, the CDR3 reads TGTGCCAGCAGCCAAGATGGTAGTCTGGGTCGCAATGAGCAGTTCTTC. It is translated as CASSQDGSLGRNEQFF.

This chain joins TRBV5-1 and TRBJ2-1, with D perhaps matching TRBD1 (5 bases). This CDR3 has 15 residues. V was trimmed by 0 bases and J by 5 bases, leaving 12 bases between them. Germline assignment: CDR1 SGHRS and CDR2 YFSETQ. CDR3 protein: CASSLEGAGHNEQFF. CDR3 nucleotides: TGCGCCAGCAGCTTGGAAGGGGCAGGACACAATGAGCAGTTCTTC.

The chain employs TRBV4-2 and TRBJ2-5; 11 bases fit TRBD2. V was clipped by 7 bases and J by 11 bases; unmatched bases: 12. Germline V gene data show CDR1 as LGHNA and CDR2 as YNFKEQ. This CDR3 has 14 amino acids. As DNA, the CDR3 is TGTGCCAGCAAACTGGGACTAGCGGACAATGAGCAGTACTTC. Its protein is CASKLGLADNEQYF.

The sample holds a few counts of this clonotype. The chain links TRBV20-1 to TRBJ2-1; 11 bases line up with TRBD2. Trimming took 5 bases from V and 2 from J; bases not matched to a gene: 8. The CDR3 has 16 residues. Germline V CDR1 and CDR2: DFQATT, SNEGSKA (reference sequence). This CDR3 is CSAPLAGGSTYNEQFF. DNA of the CDR3: TGCAGTGCTCCGCTAGCGGGAGGCTCAACCTACAATGAGCAGTTCTTC.

Notes on this clonotype: A read error is possible here, since a much larger clone lies one base away. V usage is TRBV11-1 and J usage is TRBJ2-1; D is ambiguous. The germline gives CDR1 SGHAT, CDR2 FQDESV (reference sequence). This CDR3 is 14 amino acids long. The CDR3 here is CASGLNVGYNEQFF. The CDR3 nucleotides read TGTGCCAGCGGCTTAAATGTCGGGTACAATGAGCAGTTCTTC.

A note on this clonotype: Since a much larger clone is just one base distant, this may be a read error. CDR3 in amino acids: CVSSDSYRWGTEAFF. In nucleotides, the CDR3 is TGTGTCAGCAGTGATTCTTACAGGTGGGGGACTGAAGCTTTCTTT. The chain joins TRBV25-1 to TRBJ1-1, with a tentative D call TRBD1 (5 bases). CDR3 length: 15 residues. Looked up from germline, CDR1 is MGHDK and CDR2 is SYGVNS.

This chain connects TRBV29-1 to TRBJ2-7; 10 bases are a match to TRBD2. The CDR3 has 14 residues. The germline V gene has CDR1 SQVTM and CDR2 ANQGSEA. V was clipped by 6 bases and J by 7 bases; unmatched bases: 12. The CDR3 bases are TGCAGCGTATCGCTAGCGGGAGCCTACAATGAGCAGTACTTC. Translating gives CSVSLAGAYNEQYF.

The rearrangement links TRBV11-3 to TRBJ2-7, with TRBD2 matching over 13 bases. Looked up from germline, CDR1 is SGHNT and CDR2 is YENEEA. The CDR3 is 16 amino acids. The V and J ends lost 5 bases and 4 bases, in that order; junction bases with no gene match: 8. In DNA form, the CDR3 reads TGTGCCAGCAGCCCCCGGACTAGCGGGAGCGTTTACGAGCAGTACTTC. Its protein product is CASSPRTSGSVYEQYF.

The CDR3 protein is CSVSGQGGLNTEAFF. As DNA, the CDR3 is TGCAGCGTGTCTGGACAGGGTGGGTTGAACACTGAAGCTTTCTTT. The chain uses TRBV29-1 and TRBJ1-1; 8 nucleotides match TRBD1. V lost 6 bases, J lost 0 bases, and 9 bases stayed unmatched. Germline V lookup: CDR1 SQVTM, CDR2 ANQGSEA. The CDR3 length is 15 residues.

CDR3: CASSPLAGLNTDTQYF. The DNA of the CDR3 is TGTGCCAGCAGCCCTCTAGCGGGGCTGAACACAGATACGCAGTATTTT. The chain combines TRBV4-2 with TRBJ2-3, with 9 bases identical to TRBD2. V was pared by 4 bases and J by 2 bases, with 7 bases of the junction left unmatched. The CDR3 consists of 16 residues. Germline V gives CDR1 LGHNA, CDR2 YNFKEQ.

V is TRBV29-1 and J is TRBJ2-7, with D possibly matching TRBD1 (6 bases). Trimming cost V 6 bases and J 6 bases, with 9 bases left between them. CDR3 length: 10 amino acids. CDR1 and CDR2 from the germline V gene are SQVTM and ANQGSEA. The CDR3 here is CSVMTGEQYF. As DNA, the CDR3 is TGCAGCGTCATGACAGGCGAGCAGTACTTC.

This chain joins TRBV9 and TRBJ1-2; weak D call: TRBD1 (5 bases). Trimming removed 4 bases from V and 0 bases from J, with 13 bases in between. The CDR3 runs 15 residues. Germline CDR1 reads SGDLS; CDR2 reads YYNGEE. The CDR3 coding sequence is TGTGCCAGCAGCCCCCGCCAGGGAACTAACTATGGCTACACCTTC. Residues: CASSPRQGTNYGYTF.

The table lists this clonotype with a count of one. The V and J genes are TRBV10-3 and TRBJ2-3; the D call may be TRBD1 or TRBD2 (5 bases each). Trimming took 2 bases from V and 0 from J, leaving 12 bases between them. CDR1 and CDR2 from the germline V gene are ENHRY and SYGVKD. This CDR3 region has 16 residues. The CDR3 sequence: CAISEPNRTSTDTQYF. CDR3 coding DNA: TGTGCCATCAGTGAGCCGAACAGGACTAGCACAGATACGCAGTATTTT.

J is TRBJ2-7 and V is TRBV5-1, with 10 bases aligning to TRBD2. Per the germline V gene, CDR1 is SGHRS and CDR2 is YFSETQ. The length of the CDR3 is 16 residues. J was trimmed by 6 bases and V by 0 bases; bases with no gene match: 9. The CDR3 region has the DNA TGCGCCAGCAGCTTGGCCGCAGGACTAGCGGTGCCCGAGCAGTACTTC. Its protein is CASSLAAGLAVPEQYF.

This clonotype was recorded only once. The chain has TRBV27 and TRBJ2-7, with D maybe TRBD1 (6 bases). Germline loops: CDR1 MNHEY, CDR2 SMNVEV (reference sequence). This CDR3 comprises 16 residues. Trimming took 4 bases from V and 0 from J, leaving 16 bases between them. The CDR3 region is CASSSPGELNSYEQYF. The CDR3 DNA reads as TGTGCCAGCAGTTCCCCAGGGGAGCTGAACTCCTACGAGCAGTACTTC.

This clonotype has at least ten counts. A much larger clone differs by one base, so this may be a read error. This chain links TRBV20-1 with TRBJ2-3; 8 bases map to TRBD1. The V segment lost 3 bases and the J segment 4 bases; nucleotides outside the gene matches: 6. Germline V gene sequence: CDR1 DFQATT, CDR2 SNEGSKA (reference sequence). CDR3 length: 14 amino acids. This CDR3 reads CSASAQGAADTQYF. CDR3 DNA sequence: TGCAGTGCTAGTGCCCAGGGGGCGGCAGATACGCAGTATTTT.

This clonotype was seen ten or more times. A much larger clone lies one base from this, so it may be a read error. The genes are TRBV10-3 and TRBJ2-7; D gene uncertain. The CDR3 is 14 amino acids. The V and J ends lost 3 bases and 6 bases respectively, with 15 bases between them. Germline V gives CDR1 ENHRY, CDR2 SYGVKD. The CDR3 loop is CAISDWGGWAEQYF. CDR3 DNA sequence: TGTGCCATCAGTGATTGGGGTGGTTGGGCCGAGCAGTACTTC.

V usage is TRBV3-1 and J usage is TRBJ2-1; TRBD2 might be the D (6 bases). CDR1 LGHDT and CDR2 YNNKEL come from the germline V gene (reference sequence). V lost 3 bases, J lost 8 bases, and 14 bases lay in between. The CDR3 has 14 amino acids. The CDR3 protein is CASSQSGYGDEQFF. Written as DNA, the CDR3 is TGTGCCAGCAGCCAGAGCGGGTACGGGGATGAGCAGTTCTTC.

The chain has TRBV20-1 and TRBJ2-3, with TRBD2 identical over 16 bases. The CDR3 is made up of 18 amino acids. Germline loops: CDR1 DFQATT, CDR2 SNEGSKA (reference sequence). V shed 0 bases, J shed 5 bases, and the junction held 8 bases outside the gene matches. CDR3 residues: CSARDRGTSGRAEDTQYF. In DNA form, the CDR3 reads TGCAGTGCTAGAGATCGTGGGACTAGCGGGAGGGCCGAAGATACGCAGTATTTT.

The chain couples TRBV6-5 to TRBJ1-2; no clear D gene. The CDR3 extends over 16 amino acids. The germline gives CDR1 MNHEY, CDR2 SVGAGI. The V and J ends lost 0 bases and 4 bases respectively, with 15 bases between them. This CDR3 reads CASSYSYPVASYGYTF. Written as DNA, the CDR3 is TGTGCCAGCAGTTACTCTTACCCCGTGGCGAGCTATGGCTACACCTTC.

In this sample, this clonotype turned up a few times. This sequence joins TRBV12-3 or TRBV12-4 and TRBJ2-1, with D perhaps TRBD1 (6 bases). The CDR3 runs to 15 residues. V dropped 6 bases and J dropped 1 base, with 13 bases sitting between them. This chain's CDR3 is CASSQGIGSYNEQFF. The CDR3 nucleotides are TGTGCCAGCAGCCAGGGGATAGGGTCCTACAATGAGCAGTTCTTC.

The gene calls are TRBV5-5 and TRBJ2-1; possible D gene TRBD2, 5 bases. Germline CDR1 is SGHKS and CDR2 is YYEKEE (reference sequence). Trimming left V 6 bases short and J 6 bases short, with 13 bases between. CDR3 size: 13 residues. CDR3 region: CASNARTVNEQFF. The CDR3 DNA is TGTGCCAGCAACGCTCGGACTGTCAATGAGCAGTTCTTC.